This T cell receptor beta chain derives from a study of shared clonotypes between healthy human individuals. Study information: Researchers assigned three CD4 naive, three CD4 memory, two CD8 naive and one CD8 memory plate to each donor. Regarding the study as a whole: Relative to clonotypes present in all four donors, those not shared had lower generation probabilities.

About this clone: Its antigen is unidentified.

CDR1 and CDR2 (germline): KGHSH, LQKENI. The CDR3 consists of 13 residues. Measured with immunoSEQ multiplex PCR; TCRdb has only the in-frame clones, and not every one. In the table there are a few hundred thousand clones, around 97% of which are singletons. Specimen: naive CD4+ T cells sorted from blood. Sample subset: CD45RA+ positively selected. This receptor was identified in a woman aged 25-40 years in good health. The J gene is TRBJ2-5, the V gene TRBV18; TRBD1 agrees at 11 bases. The DNA matches TRBJ2-7 better at its end, which makes the J call doubtful. This chain's CDR3 is CASSPGQGDEQYF. The CDR3 DNA reads as TGTGCCAGCTCACCGGGACAGGGGGACGAGCAGTACTTC.